The clone carrying this T cell receptor (beta chain) was observed once. Its target is unknown. This sample stems from a study of T cell responses to AZD1222 COVID-19 vaccine. Study-wide findings and caveats: Only five or six individuals given AZD1222 were seropositive at baseline.

Trimming cost V 4 bases and J 3 bases; bases outside gene matches: 8. Germline V CDR1 and CDR2: SEHNR, FQNEAQ (reference sequence). The CDR3 runs 15 residues. Sequencing used immunoSEQ multiplex PCR; TCRdb keeps in-frame clones, though not all of them. The sample shows approximately 92,000 clones, more than 75% of them seen only once. Specimen: peripheral blood, collected on day 0 of AZD1222 vaccination. This clonotype was sampled from an adult in good health. The chain has TRBV7-9 and TRBJ2-7, with TRBD2 identical over 8 bases. CDR3 DNA sequence: TGTGCCAGCAGCTCGCGCGGGGGGCTAGACTACGAGCAGTACTTC. Its protein is CASSSRGGLDYEQYF.